The 4 T cell receptor beta chains presented below share a single source sample, sequenced in a study of blood T cell repertoires in COVID-19. TCRdb's copy holds only in-frame clones and misses some; the assay was immunoSEQ multiplex PCR. The table lists a few hundred thousand clones, roughly 87% of them singletons. The sequenced sample was PBMCs or T cells enriched from blood (not recorded which). All receptors come from a woman aged 25 to 45 who had recovered from COVID-19.

The chain uses TRBV30 and TRBJ2-1, with no clear D. The ends were cut back, 2 bases at V and 5 bases at J, with 10 bases in the middle. Per the germline V gene, CDR1 is GTSNPN and CDR2 is SVGIG (reference sequence). The CDR3 spans 13 residues. In nucleotides, the CDR3 is TGTGCCTGGAGTCGACTCGGAGACAATGAGCAGTTCTTC. It is translated as CAWSRLGDNEQFF.

This clone was recorded once. The chain uses TRBV3-1 (or the pseudogene TRBV3-2) and TRBJ2-3; 8 nucleotides align to TRBD2. V lost 5 bases, J lost 0 bases, and 10 bases stayed unmatched. The CDR3 contains 17 residues. Looked up from germline, CDR1 is LGHDT and CDR2 is YNNKEL (reference sequence). The CDR3 DNA is TGTGCCAGCAGCTACCGTTCTCGGGGGGGGAGCACAGATACGCAGTATTTT. This encodes CASSYRSRGGSTDTQYF.

The V and J genes are TRBV2 and TRBJ1-2, with a possible D match to TRBD1 (6 bases). Trimming took 4 bases from V and 4 from J, leaving 10 bases between them. Per the germline V gene, CDR1 is SNHLY and CDR2 is FYNNEI. The CDR3 is 13 residues long. The CDR3 protein is CASSGEGGYGYTF. Here the CDR3 DNA reads TGTGCCAGCAGTGGCGAAGGGGGCTATGGCTACACCTTC.

The chain recombines TRBV28 with TRBJ2-3; 7 nucleotides align to TRBD1. The CDR3 consists of 16 residues. Losses at the gene ends were 4 bases for V and 2 bases for J; bases not matched to a gene: 9. Looked up from germline, CDR1 is MDHEN and CDR2 is SYDVKM. Here the CDR3 reads CASSYRTGGDTDTQYF. In DNA, the CDR3 is TGTGCCAGCAGTTACCGGACAGGCGGCGACACAGATACGCAGTATTTT.